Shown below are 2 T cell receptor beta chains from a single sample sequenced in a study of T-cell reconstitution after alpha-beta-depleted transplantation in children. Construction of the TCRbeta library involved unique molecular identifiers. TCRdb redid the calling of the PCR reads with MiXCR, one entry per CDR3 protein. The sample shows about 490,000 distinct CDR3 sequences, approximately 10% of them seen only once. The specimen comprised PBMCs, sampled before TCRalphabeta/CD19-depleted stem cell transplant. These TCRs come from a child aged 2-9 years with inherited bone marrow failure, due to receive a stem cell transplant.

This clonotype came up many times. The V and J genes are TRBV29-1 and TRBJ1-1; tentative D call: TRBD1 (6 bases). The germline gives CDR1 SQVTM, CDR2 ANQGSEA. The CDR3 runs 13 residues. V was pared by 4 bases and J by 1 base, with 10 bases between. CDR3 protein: CSVGQGQNTEAFF. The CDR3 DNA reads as TGCAGCGTTGGCCAGGGACAGAACACTGAAGCTTTCTTT.

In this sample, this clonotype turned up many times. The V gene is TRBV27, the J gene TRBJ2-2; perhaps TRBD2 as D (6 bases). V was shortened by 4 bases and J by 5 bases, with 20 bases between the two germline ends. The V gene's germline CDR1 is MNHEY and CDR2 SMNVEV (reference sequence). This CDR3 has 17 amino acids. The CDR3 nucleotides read TGTGCCAGCAGTTCCACCCGGGGGAGAGCATGGACCGGGGAGCTGTTTTTT. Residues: CASSSTRGRAWTGELFF.